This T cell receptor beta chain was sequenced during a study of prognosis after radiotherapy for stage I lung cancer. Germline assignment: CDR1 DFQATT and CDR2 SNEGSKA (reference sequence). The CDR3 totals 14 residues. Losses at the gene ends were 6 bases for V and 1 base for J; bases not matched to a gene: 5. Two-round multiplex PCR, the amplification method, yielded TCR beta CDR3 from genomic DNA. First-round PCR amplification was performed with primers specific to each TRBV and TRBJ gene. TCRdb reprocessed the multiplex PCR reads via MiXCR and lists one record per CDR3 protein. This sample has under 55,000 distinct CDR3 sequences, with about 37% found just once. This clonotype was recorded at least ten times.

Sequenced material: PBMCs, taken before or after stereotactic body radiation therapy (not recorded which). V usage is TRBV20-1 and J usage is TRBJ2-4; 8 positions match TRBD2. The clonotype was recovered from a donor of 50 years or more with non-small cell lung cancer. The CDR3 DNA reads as TGCAGTGCCCGGGGGGGTGGGGCCAAAAACATTCAGTACTTC. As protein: CSARGGGAKNIQYF.